Listed below are T cell receptor beta chains from one sample, sequenced in a study of blood T cells in healthy people across ages. MiXCR, applied by TCRdb to the 5' RACE reads, yields one record per CDR3 protein. The profile shows 850,000 or so distinct CDR3 sequences, roughly 26% of them singletons. The sample comprised blood. Receptors originate from a woman at least 80 years old in good health. CDR3s include the opening cysteine and the closing phenylalanine or tryptophan. The order of the fields is V gene, CDR3 length, J gene, CDR3 protein.

v_call: TRBV12-3/TRBV12-4; cdr3_length: 14; j_call: TRBJ2-7; cdr3_aa: CASSFNQGQYEQYF
v_call: TRBV12-3/TRBV12-4; cdr3_length: 14; j_call: TRBJ2-7; cdr3_aa: CASSLVSGSVEQYF
v_call: TRBV5-6; cdr3_length: 13; j_call: TRBJ2-7; cdr3_aa: CASSPWGFYEQYF
v_call: TRBV27; cdr3_length: 14; j_call: TRBJ1-2; cdr3_aa: CASSWGIDNYGYTF
v_call: TRBV5-5; cdr3_length: 12; j_call: TRBJ2-5; cdr3_aa: CASSFRVGTQYF
v_call: TRBV7-6; cdr3_length: 16; j_call: NA; cdr3_aa: CASSPTPRGPKETQYF
v_call: TRBV2; cdr3_length: 11; j_call: TRBJ1-1; cdr3_aa: CASGVDREAFF
v_call: TRBV27; cdr3_length: 15; j_call: TRBJ2-5; cdr3_aa: CASSLFQGGVGTQYF
v_call: TRBV20-1; cdr3_length: 14; j_call: TRBJ1-1; cdr3_aa: CSAPDRSMNTEAFF
v_call: TRBV21-1; cdr3_length: 14; j_call: TRBJ1-2; cdr3_aa: CASSFRALRFGYTF
v_call: TRBV7-2; cdr3_length: 16; j_call: TRBJ2-5; cdr3_aa: CASSLGSGGYQETQYF
v_call: TRBV18; cdr3_length: 13; j_call: TRBJ2-1; cdr3_aa: CASSPPVRAQQFF
v_call: TRBV20-1; cdr3_length: 11; j_call: TRBJ2-5; cdr3_aa: CSARDGTTQYF
v_call: TRBV11-2; cdr3_length: 19; j_call: TRBJ2-6; cdr3_aa: CASLRRQGAVPSGANVLTF
v_call: TRBV12-3/TRBV12-4; cdr3_length: 15; j_call: TRBJ2-5; cdr3_aa: CASSSTGGAQETQYF
v_call: TRBV5-1; cdr3_length: 13; j_call: TRBJ2-1; cdr3_aa: CASSLGWANEQFF
v_call: TRBV6-6; cdr3_length: 13; j_call: TRBJ2-7; cdr3_aa: CASGKGSTGEQYF
v_call: TRBV5-1; cdr3_length: 14; j_call: TRBJ2-5; cdr3_aa: CASSTRGLDETQYF
v_call: TRBV7-9; cdr3_length: 11; j_call: TRBJ1-1; cdr3_aa: CASSAPGRTFF
v_call: TRBV28; cdr3_length: 16; j_call: TRBJ1-5; cdr3_aa: CASSLILGGGNQPQHF
v_call: TRBV7-2; cdr3_length: 15; j_call: TRBJ2-5; cdr3_aa: CASSSRLGNRETQYF
v_call: TRBV2; cdr3_length: 14; j_call: TRBJ2-4; cdr3_aa: CASTRGLAKNIQYF
v_call: TRBV5-5; cdr3_length: 16; j_call: TRBJ2-5; cdr3_aa: CASSLSGPQIRETQYF
v_call: TRBV29-1; cdr3_length: 14; j_call: TRBJ1-5; cdr3_aa: CSVEGGAPGQPQHF
v_call: TRBV12-3/TRBV12-4; cdr3_length: 15; j_call: TRBJ2-5; cdr3_aa: CASSLILAGRETQYF
v_call: TRBV28; cdr3_length: 14; j_call: TRBJ2-7; cdr3_aa: CASSLKSTDYEQYF
v_call: TRBV5-1; cdr3_length: 15; j_call: TRBJ1-2; cdr3_aa: CASSTGDSASYGYTF
v_call: TRBV14; cdr3_length: 17; j_call: NA; cdr3_aa: CASGRLVGTGGPETQYF
v_call: TRBV5-1; cdr3_length: 16; j_call: TRBJ2-5; cdr3_aa: CASSFDRGQIGETQYF
v_call: TRBV9; cdr3_length: 15; j_call: TRBJ2-3; cdr3_aa: CASSERDRAGHTQYF
v_call: TRBV28; cdr3_length: 16; j_call: TRBJ2-3; cdr3_aa: CASSSPRGGGRDTQYF
v_call: TRBV24-1; cdr3_length: 15; j_call: TRBJ2-1; cdr3_aa: CATSGLSTGDNEQFF
v_call: TRBV12-3/TRBV12-4; cdr3_length: 14; j_call: TRBJ2-1; cdr3_aa: CASSSSGSFNEQFF
v_call: TRBV6-5; cdr3_length: 16; j_call: TRBJ1-2; cdr3_aa: CASSERDSLRDYGYTF
v_call: TRBV30; cdr3_length: 14; j_call: TRBJ1-5; cdr3_aa: CAWSEGRSNQPQHF
v_call: TRBV5-1; cdr3_length: 14; j_call: TRBJ2-3; cdr3_aa: CASSLQGAQDTQYF
v_call: TRBV27; cdr3_length: 14; j_call: TRBJ1-1; cdr3_aa: CASSLEGFNTEAFF